This passage covers 27 T cell receptor beta chains from one sample sequenced in a study of blood T cell repertoires in COVID-19. Method: immunoSEQ multiplex PCR; TCRdb's copy keeps in-frame clones and lacks some. Here the sample spans 70,000 or so clones, roughly 85% being singletons. The sample was peripheral blood. These receptors were taken from a woman older than 75 with active or convalescent COVID-19.

The chain is built from TRBV10-1 and TRBJ1-1; 10 bases line up with TRBD1. V lost 8 bases and J lost 3; bases outside the gene matches: 6. The germline V gene encodes CDR1 WNHNN and CDR2 SYGVQD (reference sequence). This CDR3 region has 14 residues. The DNA for the CDR3 is TGCGCCAGCCGCCGCGGACAGGGGGACACTGAAGCTTTCTTT. Translating it yields CASRRGQGDTEAFF.

V is TRBV28 and J is TRBJ2-5, with 13 bases fitting TRBD2. V shed 5 bases, J shed 3 bases, and the junction held 9 bases outside the gene matches. CDR3 length equals 17 residues. Per germline, CDR1 MDHEN and CDR2 SYDVKM. The CDR3 DNA reads TGTGCCAGCAGTCTCCTCTCCGGGACTAGCGGGAAAGAGACCCAGTACTTC. This gives the protein CASSLLSGTSGKETQYF.

V gene TRBV6-1 combines with J gene TRBJ1-5, with D perhaps matching TRBD1 (5 bases). The CDR3 spans 13 residues. V was trimmed by 1 base and J by 6 bases, leaving 7 bases between them. Germline V CDR1 and CDR2: MNHNS, SASEGT. This CDR3 is CASSEERGQPQHF. CDR3 coding DNA: TGTGCCAGCAGTGAAGAAAGGGGTCAGCCCCAGCATTTT.

This rearrangement joins TRBV2 to TRBJ2-7; TRBD2 matches 13 bases. In germline, CDR1 is SNHLY, CDR2 FYNNEI. The CDR3 has 17 amino acids. V was pared by 5 bases and J by 0 bases, with 7 bases of the junction left unmatched. As DNA, the CDR3 is TGTGCCAGCAGTCCGACTAGCGGGGGGACATACTCCTACGAGCAGTACTTC. As protein: CASSPTSGGTYSYEQYF.

The rearrangement uses TRBV5-1 and TRBJ1-1; D ambiguous. Trimming removed 3 bases from V and 4 bases from J, with 13 bases in between. The CDR3 is 14 residues long. Germline CDR1 and CDR2: SGHRS and YFSETQ. The CDR3 region is CASSSPEGGTEAFF. The CDR3 DNA is TGCGCCAGCAGCTCCCCTGAAGGCGGCACTGAAGCTTTCTTT.

In its sample, this clone was seen once. The J gene is TRBJ2-2, the V gene TRBV7-2; D possibly corresponds to TRBD1 (6 bases). Between the trimmed V and J ends, which lost 5 bases and 7 bases, there was a span of 14 bases. The CDR3 spans 14 residues. Per germline, CDR1 SGHTA and CDR2 FQGNSA. CDR3 nucleotides: TGTGCCAGCAGCCCGGGACAAGTGGGCGGGGAGCTGTTTTTT. Translation gives CASSPGQVGGELFF.

The chain joins TRBV7-2 to TRBJ2-1, with 9 bases that match TRBD2. Germline assignment: CDR1 SGHTA and CDR2 FQGNSA. Losses at the gene ends were 1 base for V and 8 bases for J; bases not matched to a gene: 9. CDR3 length: 16 amino acids. The CDR3 spells CASSLVRRGGRDEQFF. CDR3 bases: TGTGCCAGCAGCTTAGTTCGGCGGGGGGGAAGGGATGAGCAGTTCTTC.

V and J are TRBV4-1 and TRBJ2-1; 10 bases are shared with TRBD2. Germline assignment: CDR1 MGHRA and CDR2 YSYEKL. The CDR3 covers 19 residues. Trimming at V came to 0 bases and at J to 6 bases, leaving 14 bases not matched to a gene. Here the CDR3 DNA reads TGCGCCAGCAGCCAAGATCCGGAGCGGGGGGGGATTAAGGCCAATGAGCAGTTCTTC. Residues: CASSQDPERGGIKANEQFF.

V is TRBV6-5 and J is TRBJ1-2; 9 nucleotides match TRBD1. This CDR3 has 15 residues. Germline V gene sequence: CDR1 MNHEY, CDR2 SVGAGI. V dropped 6 bases and J dropped 4; count of bases not matched to a gene: 9. CDR3 coding DNA: TGTGCCAGCAGCGAGGAAGAGGACAGGGGCTATGGCTACACCTTC. Translated: CASSEEEDRGYGYTF.

The chain joins TRBV5-4 to TRBJ1-2; D remains unclear. This CDR3 comprises 10 residues. Germline assignment: CDR1 SGHNT and CDR2 YYREEE (reference sequence). Trimming left V 9 bases short and J 8 bases short, with 11 bases between. The DNA for the CDR3 is TGTGCCAACATCCTGCGGGGCTACACCTTC. It encodes CANILRGYTF.

The genes are TRBV30 and TRBJ1-1, with D tentatively TRBD1 (5 bases). The germline CDR1 and CDR2 sequences are GTSNPN and SVGIG (reference sequence). This CDR3 is built from 11 residues. The V gene lost 5 bases and the J gene lost 7 bases, with 11 bases spanning the gap. The CDR3 is CAWQLGGEAFF. The CDR3 region has the DNA TGTGCCTGGCAACTCGGGGGTGAAGCTTTCTTT.

This clone was seen once. V and J are TRBV29-1 and TRBJ2-7; a possible D gene is TRBD2 (5 bases). Germline CDR1 SQVTM, CDR2 ANQGSEA. Between the trimmed V and J ends, which lost 3 bases and 5 bases, there was a span of 14 bases. The CDR3 has 13 amino acids. CDR3 DNA: TGCAGCGTTGAGGAGGTGACCCGGGACGAGCAGTACTTC. Encoded protein: CSVEEVTRDEQYF.

This sequence joins TRBV19 and TRBJ2-1; possible D gene TRBD2, 7 bases. Between the trimmed V and J ends, which lost 7 bases and 8 bases, there was a span of 21 bases. Germline V gene data show CDR1 as LNHDA and CDR2 as SQIVND (reference sequence). The CDR3 is 15 residues long. The CDR3 sequence: CASNDHGGPLDEQFF. The CDR3 nucleotides read TGTGCCAGTAATGATCACGGGGGGCCATTGGATGAGCAGTTCTTC.

This clone came up once. This rearrangement joins TRBV4-3 to TRBJ1-1; D remains unclear. With 0 bases removed from V and 5 bases from J, the gap between germline ends came to 10 bases. The CDR3 spans 14 residues. Germline-derived CDR1 and CDR2 are LGHNA and YSLEER. The CDR3: CASSQDSGWTEAFF. DNA of the CDR3: TGCGCCAGCAGCCAAGATAGCGGATGGACTGAAGCTTTCTTT.

The chain carries TRBV11-2 and TRBJ2-1; TRBD2 matches 11 bases. The CDR3 extends over 16 amino acids. Losses at the gene ends were 7 bases for V and 3 bases for J; bases not matched to a gene: 8. In germline, CDR1 is SGHAT, CDR2 FQNNGV. The CDR3, as DNA: TGTGCCAGCACCCCGACTAGCGGGGAGCACTACAATGAGCAGTTCTTC. Translating gives CASTPTSGEHYNEQFF.

The rearrangement uses TRBV18 and TRBJ1-2; D ambiguous. CDR3 size: 14 residues. Trimming stripped 3 bases from V and 4 bases from J, with 12 bases between. From germline, CDR1 is KGHSH and CDR2 LQKENI. CDR3 amino acids: CASSPDRRGYGYTF. The CDR3 DNA reads TGTGCCAGCTCACCGGATAGGAGAGGCTATGGCTACACCTTC.

This chain joins TRBV18 and TRBJ1-2, with 9 bases that match TRBD1. Per the germline V gene, CDR1 is KGHSH and CDR2 is LQKENI. The CDR3 length is 15 residues. With V trimmed by 3 bases and J by 6 bases, 8 bases remained unmatched. This CDR3 reads CASSPYRGLQDGYTF. Here the CDR3 DNA reads TGTGCCAGCTCACCCTACAGGGGGCTTCAGGATGGCTACACCTTC. Using reference TRBV18 and TRBJ1-2 for the parts outside the CDR3, the full variable domain is NAGVMQNPRHLVRRRGQEARLRCSPMKGHSHVYWYRQLPEEGLKFMVYLQKENIIDESGMPKERFSAEFPKEGPSILRIQQVVRGDSAAYFCASSPYRGLQDGYTFGSGTRLTVV.

The chain combines TRBV28 with TRBJ2-3, with 8 bases aligning to TRBD1. The CDR3 loop spans 15 amino acids. Trimming at V came to 5 bases and at J to 3 bases, leaving 7 bases not matched to a gene. Germline-derived CDR1 and CDR2 are MDHEN and SYDVKM. In nucleotides, the CDR3 is TGTGCCAGCAGTCCCGGACAGGGTTGGACAGATACGCAGTATTTT. It yields the protein CASSPGQGWTDTQYF. The full variable domain, with the rest looked up from reference TRBV28 and TRBJ2-3, is DVKVTQSSRYLVKRTGEKVFLECVQDMDHENMFWYRQDPGLGLRLIYFSYDVKMKEKGDIPEGYSVSREKKERFSLILESASTNQTSMYLCASSPGQGWTDTQYFGPGTRLTVL.

The V and J genes are TRBV19 and TRBJ2-1, with 9 bases aligning to TRBD2. Germline loops: CDR1 LNHDA, CDR2 SQIVND (reference sequence). V lost 5 bases and J lost 5; bases outside the gene matches: 13. The CDR3 totals 17 residues. In nucleotides, the CDR3 is TGTGCCAGTAGTTGGGGAGCGGGGGGTAGGATAAACAATGAGCAGTTCTTC. Protein sequence: CASSWGAGGRINNEQFF. The full variable domain, with the rest looked up from reference TRBV19 and TRBJ2-1, is DGGITQSPKYLFRKEGQNVTLSCEQNLNHDAMYWYRQDPGQGLRLIYYSQIVNDFQKGDIAEGYSVSREKKESFPLTVTSAQKNPTAFYLCASSWGAGGRINNEQFFGPGTRLTVL.

The genes are TRBV5-1 and TRBJ1-1; no firm D call. Between the trimmed V and J ends, which lost 3 bases and 7 bases, there was a span of 7 bases. Germline values: CDR1 SGHRS, CDR2 YFSETQ. The CDR3 spans 11 residues. This CDR3 reads CASSSGVEAFF. As DNA, the CDR3 is TGCGCCAGCAGCTCCGGGGTTGAAGCTTTCTTT.

This clone was seen only once. The J gene is TRBJ2-2, the V gene TRBV9; D ambiguous. CDR1 and CDR2 (germline): SGDLS, YYNGEE. The CDR3 totals 14 residues. The V gene lost 4 bases and the J gene lost 0 bases, with 7 bases spanning the gap. The CDR3 loop reads CASSPTPNTGELFF. The CDR3 DNA sequence: TGTGCCAGCAGCCCTACCCCGAACACCGGGGAGCTGTTTTTT.

In this sample, this clone turned up a few times. The same CDR3 arises from other DNA sequences in this sample as well. The J gene is TRBJ2-2, the V gene TRBV7-2, with 8 bases matching TRBD1. Germline-derived CDR1 and CDR2 are SGHTA and FQGNSA. This CDR3 region has 15 residues. J gave up 3 bases and V 5 bases, and 5 bases lay outside the gene matches. The CDR3 is CASSLQGADTGELFF. The CDR3 DNA is TGTGCCAGCAGCCTCCAGGGGGCGGACACCGGGGAGCTGTTTTTT.

The rearrangement links TRBV7-3 to TRBJ2-1; D is unclear. Trimming removed 1 base from V and 6 bases from J, with 16 bases in between. Germline CDR1 reads SGHTA; CDR2 reads FQGTGA. This CDR3 region has 16 residues. In DNA, the CDR3 is TGTGCCAGCAGCTTAATTTCGACACCCCCCGGCAATGAGCAGTTCTTC. The encoded protein is CASSLISTPPGNEQFF.

This chain links TRBV7-2 with TRBJ2-1; 9 bases map to TRBD2. The CDR3 consists of 16 residues. Trimming cost V 2 bases and J 3 bases; bases outside gene matches: 5. CDR1 and CDR2 (germline): SGHTA, FQGNSA. The CDR3 is CASSLSSGGYYNEQFF. In nucleotides, the CDR3 is TGTGCCAGCAGCTTAAGCAGCGGGGGGTACTACAATGAGCAGTTCTTC. The whole variable domain, filled in from reference TRBV7-2 and TRBJ2-1, reads GAGVSQSPSNKVTEKGKDVELRCDPISGHTALYWYRQSLGQGLEFLIYFQGNSAPDKSGLPSDRFSAERTGGSVSTLTIQRTQQEDSAVYLCASSLSSGGYYNEQFFGPGTRLTVL.

J is TRBJ2-3 and V is TRBV7-2; TRBD1 might be the D (7 bases). Germline values: CDR1 SGHTA, CDR2 FQGNSA. The CDR3 loop spans 15 amino acids. Deletions cut 3 bases from V and 2 bases from J, with 12 bases between. The CDR3 region has the DNA TGTGCCAGCAGCTTTTCAGGGGGGTACACAGATACGCAGTATTTT. Its translation: CASSFSGGYTDTQYF.

This clone was counted a single time. This sequence joins TRBV9 and TRBJ2-1; 8 bases line up with TRBD1. In germline, CDR1 is SGDLS, CDR2 YYNGEE. Trimming at V came to 3 bases and at J to 1 base, leaving 9 bases not matched to a gene. The CDR3 runs 17 residues. CDR3 protein: CASSGHRGIVSYNEQFF. CDR3 in DNA: TGTGCCAGCAGCGGGCACAGGGGGATCGTTTCCTACAATGAGCAGTTCTTC. Full variable domain (missing parts from reference TRBV9 and TRBJ2-1): DSGVTQTPKHLITATGQRVTLRCSPRSGDLSVYWYQQSLDQGLQFLIQYYNGEERAKGNILERFSAQQFPDLHSELNLSSLELGDSALYFCASSGHRGIVSYNEQFFGPGTRLTVL.

This clone has a handful of counts. The chain couples TRBV28 to TRBJ1-1; no definite D call. The length of the CDR3 is 13 residues. V was clipped by 1 base and J by 7 bases, with 10 bases between them. The V gene's germline CDR1 is MDHEN and CDR2 SYDVKM. The CDR3 DNA follows: TGTGCCAGCAGTTTATACCCGGTTATTGAAGCTTTCTTT. Translation gives CASSLYPVIEAFF.